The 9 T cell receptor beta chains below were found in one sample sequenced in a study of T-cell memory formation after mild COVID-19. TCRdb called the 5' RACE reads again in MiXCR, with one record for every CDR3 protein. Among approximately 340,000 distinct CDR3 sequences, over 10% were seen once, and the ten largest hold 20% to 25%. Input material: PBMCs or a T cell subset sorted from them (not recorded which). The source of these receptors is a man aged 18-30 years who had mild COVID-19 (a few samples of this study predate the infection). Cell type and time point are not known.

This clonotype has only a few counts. CDR3 amino acids: CAISESVRGETQYF. The CDR3 region has the DNA TGTGCCATCAGTGAGTCGGTCCGAGGAGAGACCCAGTACTTC. The chain recombines TRBV10-3 with TRBJ2-5; D gene uncertain. The CDR3 extends over 14 amino acids. Per germline, CDR1 ENHRY and CDR2 SYGVKD. Trimming took off 0 bases at V and 4 bases at J, with 9 bases between the two ends.

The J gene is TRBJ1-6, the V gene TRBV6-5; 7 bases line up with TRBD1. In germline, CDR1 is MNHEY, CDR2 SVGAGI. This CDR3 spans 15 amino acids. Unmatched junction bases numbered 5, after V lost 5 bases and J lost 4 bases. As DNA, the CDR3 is TGTGCCAGCAGTCGCCGGACAGGTTATAATTCACCCCTCCACTTT. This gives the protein CASSRRTGYNSPLHF.

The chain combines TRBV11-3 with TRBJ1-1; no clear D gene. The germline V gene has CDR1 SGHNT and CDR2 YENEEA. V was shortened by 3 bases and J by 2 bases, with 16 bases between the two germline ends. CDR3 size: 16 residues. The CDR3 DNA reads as TGTGCCAGCAGCTTTGGGGAGAAAGAGTTAAACACTGAAGCTTTCTTT. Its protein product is CASSFGEKELNTEAFF.

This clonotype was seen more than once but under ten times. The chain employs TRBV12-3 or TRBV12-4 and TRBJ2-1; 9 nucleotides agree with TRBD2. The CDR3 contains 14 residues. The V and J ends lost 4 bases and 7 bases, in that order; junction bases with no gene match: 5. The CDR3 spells CASSSGLAENEQFF. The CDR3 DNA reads TGTGCCAGCAGTTCGGGACTAGCTGAGAATGAGCAGTTCTTC.

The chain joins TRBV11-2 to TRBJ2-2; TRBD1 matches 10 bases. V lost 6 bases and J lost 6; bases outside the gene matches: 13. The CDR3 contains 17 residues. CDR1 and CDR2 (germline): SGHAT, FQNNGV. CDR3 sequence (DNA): TGTGCCAGCAGGGGTTTCCGGGACAGGGGAAGGTCCGGGGAGCTGTTTTTT. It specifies CASRGFRDRGRSGELFF.

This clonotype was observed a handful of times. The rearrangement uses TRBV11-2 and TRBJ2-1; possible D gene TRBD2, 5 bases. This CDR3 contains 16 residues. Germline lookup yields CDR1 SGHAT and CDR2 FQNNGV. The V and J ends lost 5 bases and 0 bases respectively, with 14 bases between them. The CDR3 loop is CASSKEVGSSYNEQFF. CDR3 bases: TGTGCCAGCAGCAAAGAGGTGGGGAGCTCCTACAATGAGCAGTTCTTC.

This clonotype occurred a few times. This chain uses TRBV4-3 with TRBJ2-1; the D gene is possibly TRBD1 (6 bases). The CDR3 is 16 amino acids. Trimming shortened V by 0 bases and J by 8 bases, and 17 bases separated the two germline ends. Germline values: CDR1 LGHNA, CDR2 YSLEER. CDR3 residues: CASSQEGAGLSDEQFF. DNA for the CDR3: TGCGCCAGCAGCCAAGAGGGGGCAGGGCTTAGCGATGAGCAGTTCTTC.

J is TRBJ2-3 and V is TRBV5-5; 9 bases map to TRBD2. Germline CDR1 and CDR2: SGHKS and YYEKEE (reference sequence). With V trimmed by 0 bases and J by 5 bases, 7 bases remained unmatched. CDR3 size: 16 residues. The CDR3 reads CASSLAWRGGVDTQYF. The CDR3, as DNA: TGTGCCAGCAGCTTGGCCTGGCGGGGGGGGGTAGATACGCAGTATTTT.

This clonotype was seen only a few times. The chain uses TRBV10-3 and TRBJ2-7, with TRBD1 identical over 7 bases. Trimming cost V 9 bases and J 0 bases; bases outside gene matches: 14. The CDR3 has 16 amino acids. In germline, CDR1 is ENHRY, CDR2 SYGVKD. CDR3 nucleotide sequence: TGTGCCATAAGCTTCCCCCGGGACAGTTCCTCCTACGAGCAGTACTTC. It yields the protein CAISFPRDSSSYEQYF.